What follows is one TCR beta chain and its context. The sample comes from a study of blood T cell repertoires in COVID-19. On the study more broadly: Researchers got acute and convalescent COVID-19 samples from the United States, Italy and Spain. T cells, B-cell-depleted T cells, or PBMCs provided the cDNA or gDNA that served as material.

This CDR3 spans 12 amino acids. V was cut by 9 bases and J by 3 bases, with 12 bases left in between. Germline V CDR1 and CDR2: LNHDA, SQIVND (reference sequence). Authors' analysis steps: Amplification with reference gene primers provided the estimates of nucleated cell counts. Produced via immunoSEQ multiplex PCR; TCRdb's table is partial and in-frame only. V and J calls plus clone size are reproduced from that table; the DNA served to infer D and trimming. Among about 180,000 clones listed, roughly 83% were seen once. Seattle researchers signed up patients amid active infection and tracked them longitudinally.

This TCR derives from a woman in her 40s with COVID-19, enrolled during active disease. Sequencing used peripheral blood. The chain employs TRBV19 and TRBJ2-7; the D is unclear. The CDR3 DNA is TGTGCCAGCCAATCACCCAGCTACGAGCAGTACTTC. This codes for CASQSPSYEQYF.